This T cell receptor beta chain is from a study of radiotherapy plus CTLA-4 blockade in lung cancer. Trimming cost V 10 bases and J 3 bases; bases outside gene matches: 8. The CDR3 runs to 15 residues. CDR1 SNHLY and CDR2 FYNNEI come from the germline V gene. Generated by immunoSEQ multiplex PCR, the TCRdb table keeps only in-frame clones and is missing some. The sample records around 65,000 clones, 60% to 80% being singletons. The clonotype was recovered from a human donor with non-small cell lung cancer who had a complete response to radiotherapy plus ipilimumab. This chain connects TRBV2 to TRBJ2-2; 10 nucleotides line up with TRBD1. The sequences come from peripheral blood, collected from a patient treated with radiotherapy plus ipilimumab. In DNA, the CDR3 is TGTGCCAACTCCGGGACAGGGGCCTACACCGGGGAGCTGTTTTTT. Encoded protein: CANSGTGAYTGELFF.